These 10 T cell receptor beta chains were all obtained from the same sample, sequenced in a study of blood T cell repertoires in COVID-19. Only in-frame clones appear in the TCRdb table, and some are missing; sequencing was by immunoSEQ multiplex PCR. The data contain 20,000 to 25,000 clones, around 73% of them singletons. The sample taken for sequencing was peripheral blood. The receptors here all came from a human donor in a cohort sampled during active or convalescent COVID-19.

V usage is TRBV19 and J usage is TRBJ1-5; no clear D. The CDR3 totals 14 residues. V shed 7 bases and J shed 4 bases, with 14 bases lying between them. The V gene's germline CDR1 is LNHDA and CDR2 SQIVND (reference sequence). The CDR3 nucleotides read TGTGCCAGTACGGGTCCTACCGTGAATCAGCCCCAGCATTTT. It specifies CASTGPTVNQPQHF.

This chain links TRBV5-1 with TRBJ1-1; 8 nucleotides agree with TRBD1. The CDR3 is 14 amino acids. Trimming removed 4 bases from V and 6 bases from J; junction bases left unmatched: 8. Germline CDR1 and CDR2: SGHRS and YFSETQ. CDR3 protein: CASSEPGQAPEAFF. CDR3 nucleotide sequence: TGCGCCAGCAGCGAACCGGGACAGGCCCCTGAAGCTTTCTTT.

The chain carries TRBV6-1 and TRBJ2-7, with a tentative D call TRBD2 (6 bases). Looked up from germline, CDR1 is MNHNS and CDR2 is SASEGT. This CDR3 region has 17 residues. V lost 2 bases and J 5 bases, leaving 22 bases between the germline ends. The CDR3 loop is CASSETGGGGGRNEQYF. For the CDR3, the DNA is TGTGCCAGCAGTGAAACCGGGGGTGGAGGAGGGAGAAACGAGCAGTACTTC.

The chain joins TRBV28 to TRBJ1-5; TRBD1 matches at 10 bases. The germline gives CDR1 MDHEN, CDR2 SYDVKM. The CDR3 has 16 amino acids. V was clipped by 5 bases and J by 5 bases; unmatched bases: 9. The CDR3 DNA is TGTGCCAGCAGTCCAACGGGACAGGGGTTTGATCAGCCCCAGCATTTT. This translates into CASSPTGQGFDQPQHF.

The J gene is TRBJ1-3, the V gene TRBV27, with a tentative D call TRBD1 (5 bases). CDR1 and CDR2 from the germline V gene are MNHEY and SMNVEV (reference sequence). The CDR3 covers 14 residues. Trimming pared 6 bases from V and 1 base from J, leaving 10 bases between. CDR3 region: CASRPGLSGNTIYF. CDR3 coding DNA: TGTGCCAGCAGACCAGGGTTATCTGGAAACACCATATATTTT.

The chain recombines TRBV5-1 with TRBJ1-5; 8 bases are shared with TRBD1. CDR1 and CDR2 (germline): SGHRS, YFSETQ. The CDR3 runs to 15 residues. Unmatched junction bases numbered 6, after V lost 0 bases and J lost 7 bases. The CDR3 nucleotides are TGCGCCAGCAGCTTGGCCTCAGGGGGCGAACAGCCCCAGCATTTT. This sequence encodes CASSLASGGEQPQHF.

The rearrangement uses TRBV7-9 and TRBJ2-5; 7 nucleotides align to TRBD1. The V segment lost 3 bases and the J segment 2 bases; nucleotides outside the gene matches: 9. CDR3 length: 16 residues. Germline V gene sequence: CDR1 SEHNR, CDR2 FQNEAQ (reference sequence). CDR3 DNA: TGTGCCAGCAGCTTGAAATCCTGGGACAGACAAGAGACCCAGTACTTC. This gives the protein CASSLKSWDRQETQYF.

As DNA, the CDR3 is TGTGCCAGCAGCCTTTTTCTGCAGGGCTATGGCTACACCTTC. Protein sequence: CASSLFLQGYGYTF. The rearrangement joins TRBV3-1 (or the pseudogene TRBV3-2) to TRBJ1-2; tentatively, D is TRBD1 (5 bases). CDR1 LGHDT and CDR2 YNNKEL come from the germline V gene (reference sequence). Trimming took 4 bases from V and 4 from J, leaving 13 bases between them. This CDR3 comprises 14 residues.

This clone appeared once. This rearrangement joins TRBV12-5 to TRBJ2-1; TRBD2 might be the D (6 bases). Germline V gene lookup returns CDR1 LGHNT and CDR2 FRNRAP. The CDR3 extends over 17 amino acids. V lost 6 bases and J lost 8, with 26 bases in between. CDR3 in amino acids: CASGNTLGRVGRDEQFF. For the CDR3, the DNA is TGTGCTAGTGGCAACACCCTCGGGAGAGTAGGTCGGGATGAGCAGTTCTTC.

The chain links TRBV6-5 to TRBJ1-1, with D maybe TRBD1 (6 bases). The germline CDR1 and CDR2 sequences are MNHEY and SVGAGI. This CDR3 is 14 amino acids long. V lost 6 bases and J lost 5, with 16 bases in between. The CDR3 bases are TGTGCCAGCAGCGCCCAGGGGTTTTGGACTGAAGCTTTCTTT. Amino acid sequence: CASSAQGFWTEAFF.